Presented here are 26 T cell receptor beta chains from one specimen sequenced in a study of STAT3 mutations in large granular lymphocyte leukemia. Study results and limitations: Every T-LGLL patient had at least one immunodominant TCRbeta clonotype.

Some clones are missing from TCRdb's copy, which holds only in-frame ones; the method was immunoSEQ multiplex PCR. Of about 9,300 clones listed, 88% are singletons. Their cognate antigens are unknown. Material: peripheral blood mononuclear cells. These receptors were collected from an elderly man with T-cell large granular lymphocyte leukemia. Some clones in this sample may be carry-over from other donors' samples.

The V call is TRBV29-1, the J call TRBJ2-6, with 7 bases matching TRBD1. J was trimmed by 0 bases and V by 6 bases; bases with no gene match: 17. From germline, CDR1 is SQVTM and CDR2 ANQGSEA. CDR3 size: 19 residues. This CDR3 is CSVRAPGTAGGSGANVLTF. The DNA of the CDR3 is TGCAGCGTCCGGGCACCAGGGACGGCAGGGGGCTCTGGGGCCAACGTCCTGACTTTC.

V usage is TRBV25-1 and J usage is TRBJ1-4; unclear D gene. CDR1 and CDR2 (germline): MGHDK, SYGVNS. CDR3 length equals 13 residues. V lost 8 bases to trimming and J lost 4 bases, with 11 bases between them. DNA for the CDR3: TGTGCCAGCCAACGACGGAATAATGAAAAACTGTTTTTT. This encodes CASQRRNNEKLFF.

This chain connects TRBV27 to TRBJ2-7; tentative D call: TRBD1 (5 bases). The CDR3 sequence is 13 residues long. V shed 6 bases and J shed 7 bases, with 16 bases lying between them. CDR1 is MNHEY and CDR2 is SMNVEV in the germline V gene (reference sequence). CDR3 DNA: TGTGCCAGCAGCGACCTCAGGGCCCGGGAGCAGTACTTC. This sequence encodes CASSDLRAREQYF.

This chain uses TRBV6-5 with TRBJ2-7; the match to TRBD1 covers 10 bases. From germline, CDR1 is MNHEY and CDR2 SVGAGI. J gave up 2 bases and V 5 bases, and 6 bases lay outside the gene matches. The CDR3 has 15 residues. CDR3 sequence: CASSPDRGHTYEQYF. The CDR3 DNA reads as TGTGCCAGCAGTCCCGACAGGGGGCATACCTACGAGCAGTACTTC.

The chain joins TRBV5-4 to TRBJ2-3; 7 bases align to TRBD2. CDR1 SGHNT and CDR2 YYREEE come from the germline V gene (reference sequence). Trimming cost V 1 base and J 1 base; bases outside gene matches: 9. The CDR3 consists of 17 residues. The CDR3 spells CASSLPRGGGGTDTQYF. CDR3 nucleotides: TGTGCCAGCAGCTTGCCCCGCGGGGGAGGGGGCACAGATACGCAGTATTTT.

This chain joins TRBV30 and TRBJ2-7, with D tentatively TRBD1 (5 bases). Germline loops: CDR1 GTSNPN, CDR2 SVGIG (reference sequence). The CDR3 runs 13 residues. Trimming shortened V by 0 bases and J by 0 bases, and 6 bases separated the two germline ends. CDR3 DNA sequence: TGTGCCTGGAGTGTAACAGGCTCCTACGAGCAGTACTTC. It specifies CAWSVTGSYEQYF.

The CDR3 spells CASSLGFQVSDTQYF. The CDR3 DNA reads as TGTGCCAGCAGCTTAGGATTCCAGGTCTCAGATACGCAGTATTTT. The chain joins TRBV7-9 to TRBJ2-3; D gene unclear. V was shortened by 1 base and J by 4 bases, with 12 bases between the two germline ends. The CDR3 length is 15 residues. From germline, CDR1 is SEHNR and CDR2 FQNEAQ (reference sequence). Drawing the rest from reference TRBV7-9 and TRBJ2-3, the complete variable domain is DTGVSQNPRHKITKRGQNVTFRCDPISEHNRLYWYRQTLGQGPEFLTYFQNEAQLEKSRLLSDRFSAERPKGSFSTLEIQRTEQGDSAMYLCASSLGFQVSDTQYFGPGTRLTVL.

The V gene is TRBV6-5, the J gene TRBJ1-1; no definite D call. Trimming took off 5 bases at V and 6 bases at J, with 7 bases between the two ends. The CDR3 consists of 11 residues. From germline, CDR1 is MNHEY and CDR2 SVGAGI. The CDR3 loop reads CASSKGSEAFF. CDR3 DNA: TGTGCCAGCAGTAAGGGTTCTGAAGCTTTCTTT.

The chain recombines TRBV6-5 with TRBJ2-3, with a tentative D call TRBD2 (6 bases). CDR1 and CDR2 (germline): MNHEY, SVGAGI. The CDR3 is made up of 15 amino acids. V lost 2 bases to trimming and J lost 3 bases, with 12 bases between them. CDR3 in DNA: TGTGCCAGCAGTTACGGGGGGTACAGGACAGATACGCAGTATTTT. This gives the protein CASSYGGYRTDTQYF.

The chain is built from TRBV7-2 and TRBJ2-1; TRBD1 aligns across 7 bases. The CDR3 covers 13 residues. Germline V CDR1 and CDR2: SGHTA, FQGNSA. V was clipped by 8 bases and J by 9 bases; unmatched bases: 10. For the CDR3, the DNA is TGTGCCAGCTGCGACAGGGTTGGTGGTGAGCAGTTCTTC. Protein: CASCDRVGGEQFF.

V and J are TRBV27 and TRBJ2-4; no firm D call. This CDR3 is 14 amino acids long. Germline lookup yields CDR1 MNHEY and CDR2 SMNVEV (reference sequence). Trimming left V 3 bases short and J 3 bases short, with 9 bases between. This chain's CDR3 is CASSFDGVKNIQYF. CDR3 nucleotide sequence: TGTGCCAGCAGTTTTGACGGTGTCAAAAACATTCAGTACTTC.

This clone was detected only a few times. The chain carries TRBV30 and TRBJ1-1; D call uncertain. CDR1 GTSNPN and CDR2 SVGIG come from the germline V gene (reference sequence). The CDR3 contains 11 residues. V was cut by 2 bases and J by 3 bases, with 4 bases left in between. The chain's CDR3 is CAWSLDTEAFF. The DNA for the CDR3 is TGTGCCTGGAGTCTGGACACTGAAGCTTTCTTT.

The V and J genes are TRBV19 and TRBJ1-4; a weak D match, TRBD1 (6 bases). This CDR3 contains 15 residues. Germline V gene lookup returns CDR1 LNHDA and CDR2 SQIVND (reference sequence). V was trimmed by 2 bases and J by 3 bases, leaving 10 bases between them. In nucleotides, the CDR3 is TGTGCCAGTAGTATAAAGACAGGAGCTAATGAAAAACTGTTTTTT. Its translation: CASSIKTGANEKLFF.

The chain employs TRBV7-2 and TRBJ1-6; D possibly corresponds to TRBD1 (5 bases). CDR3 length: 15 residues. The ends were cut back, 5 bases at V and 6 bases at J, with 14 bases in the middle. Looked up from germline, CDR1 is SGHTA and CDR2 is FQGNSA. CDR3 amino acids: CASSPDTISNSPLHF. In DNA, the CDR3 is TGTGCCAGCAGCCCGGACACCATAAGTAATTCACCCCTCCACTTT.

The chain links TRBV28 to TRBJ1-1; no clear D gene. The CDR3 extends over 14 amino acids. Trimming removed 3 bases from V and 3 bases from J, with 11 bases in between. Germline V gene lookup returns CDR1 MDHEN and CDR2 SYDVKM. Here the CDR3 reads CASSFRAWYTEAFF. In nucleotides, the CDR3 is TGTGCCAGCAGTTTCCGGGCGTGGTACACTGAAGCTTTCTTT.

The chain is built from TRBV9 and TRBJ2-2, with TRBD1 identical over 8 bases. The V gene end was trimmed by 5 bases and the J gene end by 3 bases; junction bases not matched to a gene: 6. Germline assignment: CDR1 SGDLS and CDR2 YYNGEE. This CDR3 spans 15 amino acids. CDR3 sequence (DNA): TGTGCCAGCAGTCGGGGACAGGTATACACCGGGGAGCTGTTTTTT. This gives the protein CASSRGQVYTGELFF.

CDR3 in amino acids: CASSLNRDRVSEQYF. For the CDR3, the DNA is TGCGCCAGCAGCTTAAACCGGGACAGGGTATCCGAGCAGTACTTC. This chain connects TRBV5-1 to TRBJ2-7; TRBD1 matches at 9 bases. Germline-derived CDR1 and CDR2 are SGHRS and YFSETQ. The V gene end was trimmed by 2 bases and the J gene end by 6 bases; junction bases not matched to a gene: 9. CDR3 length equals 15 residues.

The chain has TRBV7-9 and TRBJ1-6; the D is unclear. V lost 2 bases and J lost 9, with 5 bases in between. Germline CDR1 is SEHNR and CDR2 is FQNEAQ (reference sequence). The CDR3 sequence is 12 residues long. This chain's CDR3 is CASSLQVSPLHF. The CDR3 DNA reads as TGTGCCAGCAGCTTACAGGTTTCACCCCTCCACTTT.

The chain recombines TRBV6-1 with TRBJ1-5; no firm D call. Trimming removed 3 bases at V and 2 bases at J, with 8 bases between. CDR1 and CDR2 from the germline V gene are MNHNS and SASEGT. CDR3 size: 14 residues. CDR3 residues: CASSEQAGNQPQHF. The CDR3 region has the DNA TGTGCCAGCAGTGAGCAGGCAGGCAATCAGCCCCAGCATTTT.

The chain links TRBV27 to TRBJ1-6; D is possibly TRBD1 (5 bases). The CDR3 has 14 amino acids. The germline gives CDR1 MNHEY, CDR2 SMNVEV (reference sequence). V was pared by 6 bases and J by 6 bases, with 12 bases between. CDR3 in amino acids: CASSPWTSNSPLHF. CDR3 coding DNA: TGTGCCAGCAGCCCCTGGACAAGTAATTCACCCCTCCACTTT.

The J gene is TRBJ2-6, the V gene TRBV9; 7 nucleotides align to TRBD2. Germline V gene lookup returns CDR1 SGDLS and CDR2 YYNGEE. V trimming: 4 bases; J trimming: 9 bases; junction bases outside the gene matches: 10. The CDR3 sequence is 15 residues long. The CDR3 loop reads CASSPRGGRDNVLTF. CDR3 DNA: TGTGCCAGCAGCCCCCGGGGAGGGAGGGACAACGTCCTGACTTTC.

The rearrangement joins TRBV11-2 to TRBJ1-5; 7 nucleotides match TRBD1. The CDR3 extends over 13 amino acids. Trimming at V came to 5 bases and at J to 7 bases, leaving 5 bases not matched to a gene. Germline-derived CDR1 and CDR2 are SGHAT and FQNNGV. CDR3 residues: CASSPDRRQPQHF. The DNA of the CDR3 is TGTGCCAGCAGCCCGGACAGGAGGCAGCCCCAGCATTTT. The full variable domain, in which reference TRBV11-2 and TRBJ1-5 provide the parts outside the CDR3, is EAGVAQSPRYKIIEKRQSVAFWCNPISGHATLYWYQQILGQGPKLLIQFQNNGVVDDSQLPKDRFSAERLKGVDSTLKIQPAKLEDSAVYLCASSPDRRQPQHFGDGTRLSIL.

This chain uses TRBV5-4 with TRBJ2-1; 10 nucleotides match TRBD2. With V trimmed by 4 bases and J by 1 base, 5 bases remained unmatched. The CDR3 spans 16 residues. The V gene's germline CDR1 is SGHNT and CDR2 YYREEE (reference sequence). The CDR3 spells CASSPGLAVSYNEQFF. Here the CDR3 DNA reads TGTGCCAGCAGCCCCGGACTAGCGGTTTCCTACAATGAGCAGTTCTTC.

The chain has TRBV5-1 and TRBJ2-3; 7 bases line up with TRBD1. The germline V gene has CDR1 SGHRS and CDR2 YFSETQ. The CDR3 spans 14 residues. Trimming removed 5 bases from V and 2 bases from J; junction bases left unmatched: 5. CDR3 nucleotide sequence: TGCGCCAGCAGAGTGGGACAGATCACAGATACGCAGTATTTT. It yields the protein CASRVGQITDTQYF. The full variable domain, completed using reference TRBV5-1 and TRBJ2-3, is KAGVTQTPRYLIKTRGQQVTLSCSPISGHRSVSWYQQTPGQGLQFLFEYFSETQRNKGNFPGRFSGRQFSNSRSEMNVSTLELGDSALYLCASRVGQITDTQYFGPGTRLTVL.

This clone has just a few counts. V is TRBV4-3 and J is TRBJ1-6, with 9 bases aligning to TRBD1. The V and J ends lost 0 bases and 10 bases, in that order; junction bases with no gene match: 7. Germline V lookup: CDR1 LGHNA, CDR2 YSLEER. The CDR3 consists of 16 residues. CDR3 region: CASSQETGGKGSPLHF. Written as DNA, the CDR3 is TGCGCCAGCAGCCAAGAGACAGGGGGAAAGGGATCACCCCTCCACTTT.

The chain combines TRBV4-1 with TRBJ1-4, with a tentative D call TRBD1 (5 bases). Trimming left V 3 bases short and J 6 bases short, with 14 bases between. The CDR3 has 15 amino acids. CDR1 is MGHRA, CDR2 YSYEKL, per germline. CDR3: CASSQTLRGDEKLFF. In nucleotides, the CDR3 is TGCGCCAGCAGCCAGACGTTGAGGGGAGATGAAAAACTGTTTTTT.